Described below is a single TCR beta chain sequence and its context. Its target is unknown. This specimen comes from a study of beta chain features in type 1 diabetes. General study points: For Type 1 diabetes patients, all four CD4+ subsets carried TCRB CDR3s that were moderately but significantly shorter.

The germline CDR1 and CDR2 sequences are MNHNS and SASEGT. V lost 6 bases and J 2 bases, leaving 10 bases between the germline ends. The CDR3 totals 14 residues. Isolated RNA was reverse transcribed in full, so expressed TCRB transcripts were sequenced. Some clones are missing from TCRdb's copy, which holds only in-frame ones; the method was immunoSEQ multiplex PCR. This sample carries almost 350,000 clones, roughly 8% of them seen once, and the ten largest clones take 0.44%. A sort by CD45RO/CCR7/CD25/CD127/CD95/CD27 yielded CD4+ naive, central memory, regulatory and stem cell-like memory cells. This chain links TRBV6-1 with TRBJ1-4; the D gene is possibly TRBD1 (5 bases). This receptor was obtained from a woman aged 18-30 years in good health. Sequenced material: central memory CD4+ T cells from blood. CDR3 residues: CASREGSTNEKLFF. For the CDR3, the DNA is TGTGCCAGCAGAGAGGGGTCTACTAATGAAAAACTGTTTTTT.